This T cell receptor beta chain was recorded in a study of PD-L1 blockade in urothelial cancer. The wider study: Dosed intravenously at 1,200 mg every 3 weeks, atezolizumab was initiated by patients in the mid-2010s. The median number of T cells present in blood samples was some 140,000.

Time point described: peripheral blood 6 weeks after treatment start. It was locally advanced or metastatic urothelial carcinoma that patients had. Anywhere from 1 to 8 samples came from each patient, spanning pretreatment and on-treatment. CDR1 is LNHDA and CDR2 is SQIVND in the germline V gene (reference sequence). The CDR3 is 14 residues long. Trimming removed 5 bases from V and 8 bases from J; junction bases left unmatched: 11. Clones were sequenced by immunoSEQ multiplex PCR, and TCRdb holds only the in-frame ones, with some missing. The repertoire holds about 91,000 clones, with around four fifths as singletons.

Material: PBMCs, obtained around atezolizumab (anti-PD-L1) treatment. The rearrangement uses TRBV19 and TRBJ1-2, with TRBD1 identical over 7 bases. The receptor was derived from a man aged 70 or older with urothelial cancer. CDR3 bases: TGTGCCAGTAGTCTTGGACAGGCCCGTCGAGGCTACACCTTC. It codes for CASSLGQARRGYTF.